This T cell receptor beta chain came from a study of naive and memory T cell subsets. Reverse transcription of blood and skin TCR RNA was primed at alpha and beta constant regions. TCRdb analysed the 5' RACE reads with MiXCR anew, one entry per CDR3 protein. The repertoire holds tens of thousands of distinct CDR3 sequences, with 4% to 4.5% as singletons. This clonotype showed up many times. Whole-blood samples were 2 to 3 ml of peripheral blood from healthy adult volunteers. The CDR3 contains 13 residues. In germline, CDR1 is KGHSH, CDR2 LQKENI. The V gene end was trimmed by 5 bases and the J gene end by 6 bases; junction bases not matched to a gene: 6.

The source is a male donor in good health. The chain recombines TRBV18 with TRBJ2-5; 7 bases align to TRBD2. CDR3 DNA sequence: TGTGCCAGCTCAAATCAGCGGGATCAGACCCAGTACTTC. This translates into CASSNQRDQTQYF. The full variable domain, completed using reference TRBV18 and TRBJ2-5, is NAGVMQNPRHLVRRRGQEARLRCSPMKGHSHVYWYRQLPEEGLKFMVYLQKENIIDESGMPKERFSAEFPKEGPSILRIQQVVRGDSAAYFCASSNQRDQTQYFGPGTRLLVL.